Listed here are 29 T cell receptor beta chains from one sample, sequenced in a study of shared clonotypes between healthy human individuals. Data came from immunoSEQ multiplex PCR; TCRdb stores just in-frame clones and leaves some out. Among about 1.4 million clones listed, roughly 97% were seen once. The specimen was naive CD4+ T cells sorted from blood. This sample's subset: CD45RA+ positively selected. Receptor source: a man younger than 45 in good health.

The chain uses TRBV4-1 and TRBJ2-7, with 12 bases aligning to TRBD2. CDR3 length equals 17 residues. Germline V CDR1 and CDR2: MGHRA, YSYEKL. J lost 2 bases, V lost 0 bases, and 5 bases had no gene match. The CDR3 DNA is TGCGCCAGCAGCCAAGAGCCTCTAGCGGGAGGGCCCTACGAGCAGTACTTC. Amino acid sequence: CASSQEPLAGGPYEQYF.

For this clone: The sample holds other DNA sequences that translate to the same CDR3. The gene calls are TRBV9 and TRBJ2-1; the match to TRBD2 covers 8 bases. The CDR3 length is 14 residues. Germline CDR1 and CDR2: SGDLS and YYNGEE. The trim removed 2 bases at V and 7 bases at J, leaving 5 bases unmatched. The CDR3 reads CASSVSGRGNEQFF. CDR3 nucleotides: TGTGCCAGCAGCGTGAGCGGGAGAGGGAATGAGCAGTTCTTC.

The rearrangement links TRBV7-2 to TRBJ1-1, with TRBD1 as a possible D gene (6 bases). The CDR3 extends over 13 amino acids. Germline values: CDR1 SGHTA, CDR2 FQGNSA. With 5 bases removed from V and 4 bases from J, the gap between germline ends came to 11 bases. The CDR3 reads CASSKATGTEAFF. In DNA, the CDR3 is TGTGCCAGCAGCAAAGCGACAGGCACTGAAGCTTTCTTT.

The chain recombines TRBV19 with TRBJ1-1, with D unresolved. The CDR3 runs 13 residues. The germline CDR1 and CDR2 sequences are LNHDA and SQIVND (reference sequence). V lost 1 base and J lost 5, with 8 bases in between. Here the CDR3 DNA reads TGTGCCAGTAGTATAGCGCCACGGACTGAAGCTTTCTTT. This codes for CASSIAPRTEAFF.

The rearrangement uses TRBV10-3 and TRBJ2-7; D gene uncertain. The CDR3 extends over 14 amino acids. CDR1 and CDR2 (germline): ENHRY, SYGVKD. Trimming stripped 0 bases from V and 6 bases from J, with 12 bases between. CDR3: CAISESGRRAEQYF. The CDR3 DNA is TGTGCCATCAGTGAGTCGGGCAGAAGGGCCGAGCAGTACTTC.

The J gene is TRBJ2-1, the V gene TRBV5-4, with 8 bases lining up with TRBD2. CDR3 size: 15 residues. Unmatched junction bases numbered 7, after V lost 4 bases and J lost 4 bases. Germline values: CDR1 SGHNT, CDR2 YYREEE (reference sequence). The CDR3 region is CASSVAASGYNEQFF. In DNA, the CDR3 is TGTGCCAGCAGCGTTGCGGCTAGCGGGTACAATGAGCAGTTCTTC.

V and J are TRBV6-5 and TRBJ1-5; tentatively, D is TRBD1 (5 bases). The V end lost 4 bases, the J end lost 0 bases, and 13 bases lay between the germline ends. CDR3 length equals 16 residues. CDR1 is MNHEY, CDR2 SVGAGI, per germline. The CDR3 loop is CASSSVRDFSNQPQHF. CDR3 coding DNA: TGTGCCAGCAGTTCCGTTCGGGACTTTAGCAATCAGCCCCAGCATTTT.

CDR3 DNA sequence: TGTGCCAGCTCACCGTTCATAGAGAATGAGCAGTTCTTC. Its translation is CASSPFIENEQFF. The chain couples TRBV18 to TRBJ2-1; D is uncertain. Trimming removed 3 bases from V and 7 bases from J, with 10 bases in between. The CDR3 length is 13 residues. Germline CDR1 is KGHSH and CDR2 is LQKENI.

The rearrangement links TRBV11-2 to TRBJ2-1; perhaps TRBD2 as D (6 bases). Trimming cost V 5 bases and J 8 bases, with 19 bases left between them. The germline gives CDR1 SGHAT, CDR2 FQNNGV. CDR3 length: 15 amino acids. CDR3 DNA sequence: TGTGCCAGCAGCCTGGAAGGGCGGGGCGTCCATGAGCAGTTCTTC. Translating it yields CASSLEGRGVHEQFF.

In its sample, this clone was seen once. The V and J genes are TRBV7-6 and TRBJ2-3, with unresolved D. The CDR3 length is 12 residues. CDR1 is SGHVS and CDR2 is FNYEAQ in the germline V gene. With 5 bases removed from V and 3 bases from J, the gap between germline ends came to 6 bases. The CDR3 sequence: CASSLKTDTQYF. CDR3 DNA: TGTGCCAGCAGCCTGAAAACAGATACGCAGTATTTT.

V is TRBV29-1 and J is TRBJ2-3; 11 bases line up with TRBD1. The V gene's germline CDR1 is SQVTM and CDR2 ANQGSEA. This CDR3 is 15 amino acids long. CDR3 region: CSERGTGGLTDTQYF. CDR3 DNA: TGCAGTGAGAGAGGGACAGGGGGTCTTACAGATACGCAGTATTTT.

V gene TRBV4-2 combines with J gene TRBJ2-2; the D call may be TRBD1 or TRBD2 (5 bases each). The CDR3 spans 17 residues. The germline gives CDR1 LGHNA, CDR2 YNFKEQ. V was cut by 4 bases and J by 3 bases, with 18 bases left in between. CDR3 nucleotides: TGTGCCAGCAGCCCTAAACGGGGCCTTACCGACACCGGGGAGCTGTTTTTT. Its translation: CASSPKRGLTDTGELFF.

The V and J genes are TRBV19 and TRBJ2-2; the D gene is possibly TRBD1 (6 bases). The CDR3 extends over 12 amino acids. Germline values: CDR1 LNHDA, CDR2 SQIVND (reference sequence). V lost 7 bases and J 6 bases, leaving 9 bases between the germline ends. CDR3 sequence (DNA): TGTGCCAGTAAGGGGGAAGCCGGGGAGCTGTTTTTT. Its translation is CASKGEAGELFF.

This chain uses TRBV5-1 with TRBJ2-7; no clear D. Germline lookup yields CDR1 SGHRS and CDR2 YFSETQ. V lost 1 base and J lost 5, with 13 bases in between. This CDR3 contains 14 residues. CDR3 in amino acids: CASSLRNRLDEQYF. For the CDR3, the DNA is TGCGCCAGCAGCTTGAGAAACCGGCTTGACGAGCAGTACTTC.

The chain joins TRBV7-8 to TRBJ2-6; 8 bases line up with TRBD1. Germline V gene lookup returns CDR1 SGHVS and CDR2 FQNEAQ. The CDR3 runs to 18 residues. The ends lost 3 bases at V and 0 bases at J; junction bases unmatched: 7. The CDR3 DNA reads TGTGCCAGCAGCTTTTCCCGACAGGGGCACTCTGGGGCCAACGTCCTGACTTTC. This translates into CASSFSRQGHSGANVLTF. Based on the CDR3 plus reference TRBV7-8 and TRBJ2-6, the full variable domain is GAGVSQSPRYKVAKRGQDVALRCDPISGHVSLFWYQQALGQGPEFLTYFQNEAQLDKSGLPSDRFFAERPEGSVSTLKIQRTQQEDSAVYLCASSFSRQGHSGANVLTFGAGSRLTVL.

V gene TRBV28 combines with J gene TRBJ1-5; the match to TRBD1 covers 8 bases. V was pared by 5 bases and J by 4 bases, with 13 bases of the junction left unmatched. CDR3 length: 17 amino acids. CDR1 MDHEN and CDR2 SYDVKM come from the germline V gene. The CDR3 protein is CASSASQGQGLNQPQHF. CDR3 sequence (DNA): TGTGCCAGCAGTGCGAGCCAAGGACAGGGTTTAAATCAGCCCCAGCATTTT.

CDR3 sequence (DNA): TGTGCCAGCAGCAGGGACAGGGACACTGAAGCTTTCTTT. This codes for CASSRDRDTEAFF. V usage is TRBV5-5 and J usage is TRBJ1-1; the match to TRBD1 covers 9 bases. CDR3 length: 13 residues. CDR1 and CDR2 from the germline V gene are SGHKS and YYEKEE (reference sequence). The trim removed 4 bases at V and 3 bases at J, leaving 1 base unmatched. Full variable domain (outside the CDR3, taken from reference TRBV5-5 and TRBJ1-1): DAGVTQSPTHLIKTRGQQVTLRCSPISGHKSVSWYQQVLGQGPQFIFQYYEKEERGRGNFPDRFSARQFPNYSSELNVNALLLGDSALYLCASSRDRDTEAFFGQGTRLTVV.

This chain uses TRBV28 with TRBJ2-2; D not certain. From germline, CDR1 is MDHEN and CDR2 SYDVKM. This CDR3 spans 12 amino acids. V lost 7 bases to trimming and J lost 1 base, with 4 bases between them. CDR3 DNA: TGTGCCAGCAATGAGAACACCGGGGAGCTGTTTTTT. It translates to CASNENTGELFF.

The genes are TRBV5-6 and TRBJ2-1; TRBD2 matches 8 bases. The CDR3 is 15 amino acids. Trimming cost V 4 bases and J 3 bases; bases outside gene matches: 6. CDR1 and CDR2 from the germline V gene are SGHDT and YYEEEE. Here the CDR3 DNA reads TGTGCCAGCAGCCGAGGTGCGGGAGGCTACAATGAGCAGTTCTTC. Protein: CASSRGAGGYNEQFF.

The chain links TRBV11-2 to TRBJ2-1; D possibly matches TRBD1 or TRBD2 (6 bases each). The CDR3 extends over 13 amino acids. V lost 5 bases and J 9 bases, leaving 14 bases between the germline ends. Germline V gene data show CDR1 as SGHAT and CDR2 as FQNNGV. CDR3 in amino acids: CASSQGTVGEQFF. Here the CDR3 DNA reads TGTGCCAGCAGCCAGGGGACTGTGGGTGAGCAGTTCTTC.

The chain is built from TRBV7-2 and TRBJ1-6; D might be TRBD1 (6 bases). The V end lost 1 base, the J end lost 8 bases, and 9 bases lay between the germline ends. CDR3 length: 14 residues. The germline V gene has CDR1 SGHTA and CDR2 FQGNSA. CDR3 region: CASSLVPGDSPLHF. The CDR3 DNA follows: TGTGCCAGCAGCTTAGTTCCAGGGGATTCACCCCTCCACTTT.

CDR3 coding DNA: TGTGCCAGCAGCTTAGAGCTAGGCAGGACCTACGAGCAGTACTTC. Protein product: CASSLELGRTYEQYF. The V and J genes are TRBV7-8 and TRBJ2-7; the D is unclear. Germline V gene data show CDR1 as SGHVS and CDR2 as FQNEAQ. The length of the CDR3 is 15 residues. Trimming shortened V by 1 base and J by 2 bases, and 12 bases separated the two germline ends.

This clone has only one observation. The CDR3 region has the DNA TGCGCCAGCTCTCCCAGATTTAACTATGGCTACACCTTC. It encodes CASSPRFNYGYTF. The J gene is TRBJ1-2, the V gene TRBV5-1; D remains unclear. The germline CDR1 and CDR2 sequences are SGHRS and YFSETQ. Trimming removed 7 bases from V and 1 base from J, with 11 bases in between. This CDR3 is built from 13 residues. The complete variable domain, with remaining parts taken from reference TRBV5-1 and TRBJ1-2, reads KAGVTQTPRYLIKTRGQQVTLSCSPISGHRSVSWYQQTPGQGLQFLFEYFSETQRNKGNFPGRFSGRQFSNSRSEMNVSTLELGDSALYLCASSPRFNYGYTFGSGTRLTVV.

The CDR3 nucleotides read TGTGCCAGTAGTAGGAGGTCCCTGGGGGAGACCCAGTACTTC. This codes for CASSRRSLGETQYF. The chain has TRBV19 and TRBJ2-5; TRBD2 is a possible D gene (5 bases). This CDR3 comprises 14 residues. V lost 4 bases to trimming and J lost 5 bases, with 14 bases between them. Germline lookup yields CDR1 LNHDA and CDR2 SQIVND (reference sequence).

The rearrangement uses TRBV29-1 and TRBJ2-1, with D hard to call. The CDR3 consists of 17 residues. Per germline, CDR1 SQVTM and CDR2 ANQGSEA. Trimming took off 2 bases at V and 5 bases at J, with 22 bases between the two ends. CDR3: CSVENVRAKTFNNEQFF. The CDR3 bases are TGCAGCGTTGAAAATGTGAGAGCTAAAACCTTTAACAATGAGCAGTTCTTC.

This clone showed up just once. This sequence joins TRBV2 and TRBJ2-3, with a possible D match to TRBD1 (6 bases). This CDR3 has 13 amino acids. The V and J ends lost 6 bases and 5 bases respectively, with 12 bases between them. Germline V gene lookup returns CDR1 SNHLY and CDR2 FYNNEI. CDR3 protein: CASRAQGIDTQYF. CDR3 coding DNA: TGTGCCAGCAGAGCACAGGGAATAGATACGCAGTATTTT.

The chain carries TRBV6-4 and TRBJ2-7; 11 nucleotides line up with TRBD1. This CDR3 has 13 amino acids. Germline V CDR1 and CDR2: MRHNA, SNTAGT. V shed 11 bases, J shed 5 bases, and the junction held 8 bases outside the gene matches. In DNA, the CDR3 is TGTGCCGTACGGACAGGGGGCATCAACGAGCAGTACTTC. Its translation is CAVRTGGINEQYF.

This clone was detected only once. This chain joins TRBV14 and TRBJ2-7, with 8 bases matching TRBD1. CDR1 SGHDN and CDR2 FVKESK come from the germline V gene. Trimming cost V 4 bases and J 2 bases; bases outside gene matches: 4. The CDR3 covers 14 residues. CDR3 loop: CASSPLDRAYEQYF. In DNA form, the CDR3 reads TGTGCCAGCAGCCCTCTGGACAGGGCCTACGAGCAGTACTTC.

V usage is TRBV19 and J usage is TRBJ1-2; D ambiguous. The V and J ends lost 3 bases and 4 bases respectively, with 9 bases between them. Germline CDR1 is LNHDA and CDR2 is SQIVND (reference sequence). The CDR3 runs 13 residues. CDR3 sequence: CASSMGSSYGYTF. The CDR3 DNA is TGTGCCAGTAGTATGGGCAGTTCCTATGGCTACACCTTC.